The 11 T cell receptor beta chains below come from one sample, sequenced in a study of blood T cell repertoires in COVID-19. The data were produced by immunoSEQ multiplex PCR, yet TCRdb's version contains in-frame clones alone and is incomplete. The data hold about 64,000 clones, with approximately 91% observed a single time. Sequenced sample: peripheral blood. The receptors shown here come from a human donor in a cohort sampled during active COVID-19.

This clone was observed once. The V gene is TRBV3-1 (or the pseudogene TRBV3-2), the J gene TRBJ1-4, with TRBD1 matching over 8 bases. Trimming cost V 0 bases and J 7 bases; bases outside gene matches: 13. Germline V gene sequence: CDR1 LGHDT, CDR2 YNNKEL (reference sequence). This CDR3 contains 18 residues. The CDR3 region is CASSQEGDVIRGREKLFF. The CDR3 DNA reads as TGTGCCAGCAGCCAAGAGGGTGACGTGATCAGGGGGCGTGAAAAACTGTTTTTT.

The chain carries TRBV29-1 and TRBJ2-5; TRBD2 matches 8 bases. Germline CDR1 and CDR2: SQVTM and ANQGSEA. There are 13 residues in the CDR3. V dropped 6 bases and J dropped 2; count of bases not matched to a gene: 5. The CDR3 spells CSVGGVEQETQYF. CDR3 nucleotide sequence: TGCAGCGTCGGGGGGGTGGAACAAGAGACCCAGTACTTC.

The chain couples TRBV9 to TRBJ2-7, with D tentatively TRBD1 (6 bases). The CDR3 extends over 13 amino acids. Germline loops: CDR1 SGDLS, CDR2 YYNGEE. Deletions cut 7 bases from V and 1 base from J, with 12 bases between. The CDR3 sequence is CASSRGGSYEQYF. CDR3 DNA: TGTGCCAGCTCCAGAGGGGGTTCCTACGAGCAGTACTTC.

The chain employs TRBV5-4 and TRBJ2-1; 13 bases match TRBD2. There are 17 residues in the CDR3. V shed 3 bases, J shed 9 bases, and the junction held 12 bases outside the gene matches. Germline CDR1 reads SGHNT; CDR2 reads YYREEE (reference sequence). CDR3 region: CASSSRTSGSLPAEQFF. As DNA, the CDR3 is TGTGCCAGCAGCTCGCGGACTAGCGGGAGTTTACCAGCTGAGCAGTTCTTC. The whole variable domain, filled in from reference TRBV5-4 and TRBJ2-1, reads ETGVTQSPTHLIKTRGQQVTLRCSSQSGHNTVSWYQQALGQGPQFIFQYYREEENGRGNFPPRFSGLQFPNYSSELNVNALELDDSALYLCASSSRTSGSLPAEQFFGPGTRLTVL.

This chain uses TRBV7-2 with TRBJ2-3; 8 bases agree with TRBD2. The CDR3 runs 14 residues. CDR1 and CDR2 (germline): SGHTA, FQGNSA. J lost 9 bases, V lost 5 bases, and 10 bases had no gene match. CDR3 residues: CASSPGGGQWTQYF. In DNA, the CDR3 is TGTGCCAGCAGCCCCGGGGGGGGTCAATGGACGCAGTATTTT. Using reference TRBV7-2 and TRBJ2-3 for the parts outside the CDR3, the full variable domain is GAGVSQSPSNKVTEKGKDVELRCDPISGHTALYWYRQSLGQGLEFLIYFQGNSAPDKSGLPSDRFSAERTGGSVSTLTIQRTQQEDSAVYLCASSPGGGQWTQYFGPGTRLTVL.

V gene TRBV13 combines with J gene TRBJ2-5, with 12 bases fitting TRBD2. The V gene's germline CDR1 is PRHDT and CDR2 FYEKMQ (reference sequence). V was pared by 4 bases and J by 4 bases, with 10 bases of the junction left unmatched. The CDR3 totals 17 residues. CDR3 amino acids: CASSSKLAGGFGETQYF. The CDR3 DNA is TGTGCCAGCAGCTCGAAACTAGCGGGAGGTTTTGGAGAGACCCAGTACTTC.

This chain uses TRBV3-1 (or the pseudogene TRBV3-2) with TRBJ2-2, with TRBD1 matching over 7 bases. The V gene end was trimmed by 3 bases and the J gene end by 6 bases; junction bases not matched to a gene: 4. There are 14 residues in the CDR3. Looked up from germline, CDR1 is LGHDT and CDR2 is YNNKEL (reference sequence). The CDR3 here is CASSHSTGAGELFF. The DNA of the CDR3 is TGTGCCAGCAGCCATTCAACAGGGGCCGGGGAGCTGTTTTTT.

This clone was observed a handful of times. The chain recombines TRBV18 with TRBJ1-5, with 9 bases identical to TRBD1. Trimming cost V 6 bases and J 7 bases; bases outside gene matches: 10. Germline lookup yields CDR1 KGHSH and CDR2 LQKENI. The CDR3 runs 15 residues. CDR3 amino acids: CASSPVTGQGQPQHF. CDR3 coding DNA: TGTGCCAGCTCGCCCGTGACCGGACAGGGGCAGCCCCAGCATTTT.

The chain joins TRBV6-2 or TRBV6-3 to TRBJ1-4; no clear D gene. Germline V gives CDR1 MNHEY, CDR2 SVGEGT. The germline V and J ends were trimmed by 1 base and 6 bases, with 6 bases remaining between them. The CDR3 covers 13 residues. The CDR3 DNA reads TGTGCCAGCAGTTACTGGGGAGATGAAAAACTGTTTTTT. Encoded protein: CASSYWGDEKLFF.

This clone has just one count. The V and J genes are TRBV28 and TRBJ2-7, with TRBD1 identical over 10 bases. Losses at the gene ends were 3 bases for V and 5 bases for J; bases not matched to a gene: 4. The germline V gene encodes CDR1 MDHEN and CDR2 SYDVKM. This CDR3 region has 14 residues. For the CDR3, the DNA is TGTGCCAGCAGTTTGGGGGACAGGGGACACGAGCAGTACTTC. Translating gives CASSLGDRGHEQYF.

The CDR3 is CASSGTGNQPQHF. The CDR3, as DNA: TGTGCCAGCAGCGGGACAGGCAATCAGCCCCAGCATTTT. The chain has TRBV9 and TRBJ1-5, with D tentatively TRBD1 (6 bases). V was trimmed by 3 bases and J by 2 bases, leaving 6 bases between them. The CDR3 loop spans 13 amino acids. Germline loops: CDR1 SGDLS, CDR2 YYNGEE.